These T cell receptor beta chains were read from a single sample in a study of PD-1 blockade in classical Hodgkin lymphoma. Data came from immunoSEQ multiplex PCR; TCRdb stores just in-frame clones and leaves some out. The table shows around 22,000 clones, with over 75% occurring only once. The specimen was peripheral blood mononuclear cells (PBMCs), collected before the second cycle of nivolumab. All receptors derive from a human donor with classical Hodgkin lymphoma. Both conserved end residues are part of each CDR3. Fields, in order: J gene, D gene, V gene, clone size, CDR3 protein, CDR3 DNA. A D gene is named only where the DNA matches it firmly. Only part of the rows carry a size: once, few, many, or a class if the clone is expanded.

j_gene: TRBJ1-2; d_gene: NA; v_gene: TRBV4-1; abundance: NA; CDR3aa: CASSETDYGYTF; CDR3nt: TGCGCCAGCAGCGAGACGGACTATGGCTACACCTTC
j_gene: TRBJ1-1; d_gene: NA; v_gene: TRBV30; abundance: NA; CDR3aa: CAWSVPISGMVLAEAFF; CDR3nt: TGTGCCTGGAGTGTACCAATATCAGGGATGGTATTGGCTGAAGCTTTCTTT
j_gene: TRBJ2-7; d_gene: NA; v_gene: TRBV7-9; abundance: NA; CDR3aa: CASSSTDVGRIAYF; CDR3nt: TGTGCCAGCAGCTCCACAGATGTGGGCCGTATCGCGTACTTC
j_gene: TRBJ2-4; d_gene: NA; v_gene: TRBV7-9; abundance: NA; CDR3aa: CASSLGAGDLAKNIQYF; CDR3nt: TGTGCCAGCAGCTTGGGGGCGGGAGACCTAGCCAAAAACATTCAGTACTTC
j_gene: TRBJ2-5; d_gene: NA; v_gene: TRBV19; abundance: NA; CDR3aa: CASSNLAETQYF; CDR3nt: TGTGCCAGTAGTAATCTAGCAGAGACCCAGTACTTC
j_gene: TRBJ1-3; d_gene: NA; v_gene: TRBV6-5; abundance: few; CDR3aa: CASSYSREYSGNTIYF; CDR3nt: TGTGCCAGCAGTTACTCGAGGGAGTACTCTGGAAACACCATATATTTT
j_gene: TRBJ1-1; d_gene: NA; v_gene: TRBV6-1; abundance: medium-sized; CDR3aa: CASGRTGTPEAFF; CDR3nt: TGTGCCAGCGGAAGGACCGGGACACCTGAAGCTTTCTTT
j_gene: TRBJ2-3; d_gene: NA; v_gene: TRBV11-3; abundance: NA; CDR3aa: CASSLDGADTQYF; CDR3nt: TGTGCCAGCAGCTTAGACGGGGCGGATACGCAGTATTTT
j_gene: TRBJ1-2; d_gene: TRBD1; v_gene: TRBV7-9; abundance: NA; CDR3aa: CASSASGKSGGGYTF; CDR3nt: TGTGCCAGCAGCGCCTCGGGCAAATCAGGGGGTGGCTACACCTTC
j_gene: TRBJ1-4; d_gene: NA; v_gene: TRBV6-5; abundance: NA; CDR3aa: CASSYSGNNEKLFF; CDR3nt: TGTGCCAGCAGTTACTCCGGGAATAATGAAAAACTGTTTTTT
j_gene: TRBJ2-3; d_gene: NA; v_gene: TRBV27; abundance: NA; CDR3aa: CASSSRDSGDTQYF; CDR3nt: TGTGCCAGCAGTTCGCGGGACAGTGGTGATACGCAGTATTTT
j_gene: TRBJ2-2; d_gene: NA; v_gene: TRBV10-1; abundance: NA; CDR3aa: CASRVDTGELFF; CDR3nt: TGCGCCAGCAGGGTCGACACCGGGGAGCTGTTTTTT
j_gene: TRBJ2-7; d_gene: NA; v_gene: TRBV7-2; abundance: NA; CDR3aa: CASSLGVYEQYF; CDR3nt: TGTGCCAGCAGCTTAGGGGTATACGAGCAGTACTTC
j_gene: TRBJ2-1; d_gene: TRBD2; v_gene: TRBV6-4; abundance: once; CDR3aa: CASSLYGGEYNEQFF; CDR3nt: TGTGCCAGCAGTCTCTACGGGGGGGAATACAATGAGCAGTTCTTC
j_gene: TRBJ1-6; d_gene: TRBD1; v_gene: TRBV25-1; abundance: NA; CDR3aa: CASSVAGGNSPLHF; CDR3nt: TGTGCCAGCAGTGTGGCAGGGGGCAATTCACCCCTCCACTTT
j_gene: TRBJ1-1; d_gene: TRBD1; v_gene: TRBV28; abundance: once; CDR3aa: CASSYWGQGDWLAEAFF; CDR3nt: TGTGCCAGCAGTTATTGGGGACAGGGAGACTGGTTAGCTGAAGCTTTCTTT
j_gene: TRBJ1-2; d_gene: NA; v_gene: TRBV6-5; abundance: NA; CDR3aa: CASSARDTYGYTF; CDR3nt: TGTGCCAGCAGTGCTCGGGACACCTATGGCTACACCTTC
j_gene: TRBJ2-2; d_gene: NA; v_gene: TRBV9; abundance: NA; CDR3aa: CASSVGGSNTGELFF; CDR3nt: TGTGCCAGCAGCGTAGGAGGATCGAACACCGGGGAGCTGTTTTTT
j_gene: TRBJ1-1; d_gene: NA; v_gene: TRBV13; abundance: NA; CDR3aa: CASSVRTGTEAFF; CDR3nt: TGTGCCAGCAGCGTACGGACCGGGACTGAAGCTTTCTTT
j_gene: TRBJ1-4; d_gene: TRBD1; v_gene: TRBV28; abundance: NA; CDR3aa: CASSPTGRIEKLFF; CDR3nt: TGTGCCAGCAGCCCGACAGGGAGGATTGAAAAACTGTTTTTT
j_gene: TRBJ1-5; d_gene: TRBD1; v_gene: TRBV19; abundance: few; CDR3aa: CASSPEDRDFQPQHF; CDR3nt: TGTGCCAGTAGTCCAGAAGACAGGGACTTTCAGCCCCAGCATTTT
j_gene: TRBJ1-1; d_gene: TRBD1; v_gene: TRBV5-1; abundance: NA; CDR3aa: CASSTKGATTEAFF; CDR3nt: TGCGCCAGCAGCACTAAGGGGGCGACCACTGAAGCTTTCTTT
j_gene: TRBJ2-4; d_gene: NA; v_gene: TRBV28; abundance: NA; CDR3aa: CASSFSLLAPGGKNIQYF; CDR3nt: TGTGCCAGCAGTTTTTCCCTTCTAGCGCCCGGTGGCAAAAACATTCAGTACTTC
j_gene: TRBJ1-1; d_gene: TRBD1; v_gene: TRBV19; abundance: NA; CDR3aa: CASSKTGLNTEAFF; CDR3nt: TGTGCCAGTAGTAAGACAGGGCTGAACACTGAAGCTTTCTTT
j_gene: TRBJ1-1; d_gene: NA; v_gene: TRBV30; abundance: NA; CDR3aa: CARTVNTEAFF; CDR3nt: TGTGCCCGGACGGTGAACACTGAAGCTTTCTTT
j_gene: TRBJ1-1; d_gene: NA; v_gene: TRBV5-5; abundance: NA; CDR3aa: CASSQSGDMNTKAFF; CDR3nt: TGTGCCAGCAGCCAGTCAGGAGACATGAACACTAAAGCTTTCTTT
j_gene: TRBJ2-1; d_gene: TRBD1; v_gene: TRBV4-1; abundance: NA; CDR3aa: CASSQDPSGTANGREQFF; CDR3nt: TGCGCCAGCAGCCAAGATCCCAGTGGGACAGCCAACGGACGAGAGCAGTTCTTC
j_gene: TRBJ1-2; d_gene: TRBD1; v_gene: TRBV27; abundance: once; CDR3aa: CASSYRQGNGYTF; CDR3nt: TGTGCCAGCAGTTACCGACAGGGGAATGGCTACACCTTC
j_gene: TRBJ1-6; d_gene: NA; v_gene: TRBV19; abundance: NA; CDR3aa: CASRPRTNSPLHF; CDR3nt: TGTGCCAGTAGGCCCAGGACTAATTCACCCCTCCACTTT
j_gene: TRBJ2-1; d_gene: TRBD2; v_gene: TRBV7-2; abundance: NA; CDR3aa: CASSPPLAGEVYEQFF; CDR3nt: TGTGCCAGCAGCCCCCCACTAGCGGGAGAGGTTTATGAGCAGTTCTTC
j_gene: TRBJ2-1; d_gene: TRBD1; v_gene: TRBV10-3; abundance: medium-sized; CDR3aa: CAIREPRDRASSYNEQFF; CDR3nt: TGTGCCATCAGGGAACCACGAGACAGGGCGAGCTCCTACAATGAGCAGTTCTTC
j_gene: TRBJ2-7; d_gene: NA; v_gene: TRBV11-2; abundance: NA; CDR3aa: CASSSFGGGNEQYF; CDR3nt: TGTGCCAGCAGCTCTTTCGGGGGAGGCAACGAGCAGTACTTC
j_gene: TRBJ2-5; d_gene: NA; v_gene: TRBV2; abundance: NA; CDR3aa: CASSKARQETQYF; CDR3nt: TGTGCCAGCAGCAAAGCCAGACAAGAGACCCAGTACTTC
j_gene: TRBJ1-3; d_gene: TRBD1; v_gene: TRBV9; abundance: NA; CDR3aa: CASSGTGGWSGNTIYF; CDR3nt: TGTGCCAGCAGCGGGACAGGGGGCTGGTCTGGAAACACCATATATTTT
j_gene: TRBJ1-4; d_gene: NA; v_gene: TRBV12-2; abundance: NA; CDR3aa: CASPTGGQHTNYEKLFF; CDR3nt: TGTGCAAGTCCCACGGGGGGTCAGCATACGAATTATGAAAAACTGTTTTTT
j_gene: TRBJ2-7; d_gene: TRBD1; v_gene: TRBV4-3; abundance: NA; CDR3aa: CASSQELWDSYEQYF; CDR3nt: TGCGCCAGCAGCCAAGAGCTTTGGGACAGCTACGAGCAGTACTTC
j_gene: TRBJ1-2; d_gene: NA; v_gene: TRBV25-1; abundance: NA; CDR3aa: CASSYGGKYGYTF; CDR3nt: TGTGCCAGCAGTTACGGGGGAAAATATGGCTACACCTTC
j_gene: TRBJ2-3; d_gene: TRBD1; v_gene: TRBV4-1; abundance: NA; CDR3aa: CASSQGTGPFTDTQYF; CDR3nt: TGCGCCAGCAGCCAAGGGACAGGGCCTTTCACAGATACGCAGTATTTT
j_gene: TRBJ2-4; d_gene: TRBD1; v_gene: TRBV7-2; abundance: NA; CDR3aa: CASSLSRGQSIQYF; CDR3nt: TGTGCCAGCAGCTTAAGCAGGGGGCAAAGCATTCAGTACTTC
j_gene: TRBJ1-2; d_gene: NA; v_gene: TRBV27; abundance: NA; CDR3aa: CASSFHQNLNYGYTF; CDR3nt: TGTGCCAGCAGTTTCCATCAGAACCTTAACTATGGCTACACCTTC
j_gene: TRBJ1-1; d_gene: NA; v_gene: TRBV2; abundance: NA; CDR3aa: CASSEQGYTEAFF; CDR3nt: TGTGCCAGCAGTGAACAGGGCTACACTGAAGCTTTCTTT
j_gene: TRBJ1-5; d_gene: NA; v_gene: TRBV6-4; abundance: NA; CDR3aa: CASSDSETGSSNQPQHF; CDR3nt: TGTGCCAGCAGTGACTCGGAGACAGGATCCTCCAATCAGCCCCAGCATTTT
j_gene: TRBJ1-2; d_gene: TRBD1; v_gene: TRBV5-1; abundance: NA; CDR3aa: CASSFSDRTGYGDGYTF; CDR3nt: TGCGCCAGCAGCTTCTCGGACCGGACAGGGTACGGCGACGGCTACACCTTC
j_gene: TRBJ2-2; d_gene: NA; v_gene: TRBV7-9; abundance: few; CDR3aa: CASSPTANTGELFF; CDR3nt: TGTGCCAGCAGCCCGACCGCGAACACCGGGGAGCTGTTTTTT
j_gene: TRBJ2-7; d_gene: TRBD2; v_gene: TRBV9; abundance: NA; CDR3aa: CASSGGLAGVYEQYF; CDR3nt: TGTGCCAGCAGCGGGGGACTAGCGGGAGTTTACGAGCAGTACTTC
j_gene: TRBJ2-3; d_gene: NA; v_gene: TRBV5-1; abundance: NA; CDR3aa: CASSLAGTFTDTQYF; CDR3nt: TGCGCCAGCAGCTTGGCCGGGACCTTCACAGATACGCAGTATTTT
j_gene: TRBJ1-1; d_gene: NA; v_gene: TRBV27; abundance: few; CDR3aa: CASSWGRGNTEAFF; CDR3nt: TGTGCCAGCAGTTGGGGCAGGGGGAACACTGAAGCTTTCTTT
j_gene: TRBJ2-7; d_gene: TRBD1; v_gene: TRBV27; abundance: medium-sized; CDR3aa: CASSSFSSMDRGGREQYF; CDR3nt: TGTGCCAGCAGTTCCTTTTCGAGCATGGACAGGGGGGGGCGCGAGCAGTACTTC
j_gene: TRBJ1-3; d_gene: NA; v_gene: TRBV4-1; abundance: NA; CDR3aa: CASSQDGAGNTIYF; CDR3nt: TGCGCCAGCAGCCAAGATGGTGCCGGTAACACCATATATTTT